The 28 T cell receptor beta chains presented below share a single source sample, sequenced in a study of T cells in Graves' hyperthyroidism and ophthalmopathy. There were TCR beta CDR3 regions amplified from RNA transcripts. The HTBI set primed first-round TCR CDR3 RT-PCR. MiXCR, run by TCRdb on the multiplex PCR reads, gives a single entry per CDR3 protein. The profile shows about 380,000 distinct CDR3 sequences, around 20% of them singletons. Sequencing was done on a sample of blood. Source of these receptors: a man aged 18 to 35 with Graves' ophthalmopathy.

This clonotype was seen many times. DNA for the CDR3: TGTGCCAGCAGCTCCCCCGGTATGGAGAGCGGGGGAACTAGCACAGATACGCAGTATTTT. The encoded protein is CASSSPGMESGGTSTDTQYF. V gene TRBV11-2 combines with J gene TRBJ2-3; 8 bases line up with TRBD2. Germline lookup yields CDR1 SGHAT and CDR2 FQNNGV. The CDR3 totals 20 residues. J gave up 0 bases and V 4 bases, and 18 bases lay outside the gene matches.

The chain carries TRBV6-5 and TRBJ1-2; D possibly corresponds to TRBD1 (5 bases). This CDR3 has 15 amino acids. Per germline, CDR1 MNHEY and CDR2 SVGAGI. Trimming removed 0 bases from V and 0 bases from J, with 8 bases in between. The CDR3 DNA reads TGTGCCAGCAGTTACTCGCTAGGGGCTAACTATGGCTACACCTTC. Amino acid sequence: CASSYSLGANYGYTF.

This clonotype came up many times. This chain links TRBV5-1 with TRBJ1-2; the D is unclear. Germline lookup yields CDR1 SGHRS and CDR2 YFSETQ. V dropped 3 bases and J dropped 8 bases, with 11 bases sitting between them. This CDR3 is 12 amino acids long. CDR3 in DNA: TGCGCCAGCAGCTCTGGGCCGGGAGGCTACACCTTC. Its protein is CASSSGPGGYTF.

This clonotype was found a few times. The chain uses TRBV9 and TRBJ2-1; TRBD2 agrees at 10 bases. CDR3 length equals 14 residues. The germline V gene encodes CDR1 SGDLS and CDR2 YYNGEE. The trim removed 3 bases at V and 6 bases at J, leaving 3 bases unmatched. The CDR3: CASSDTSGVNEQFF. CDR3 in DNA: TGTGCCAGCAGCGACACTAGCGGGGTCAATGAGCAGTTCTTC.

V gene TRBV6-1 combines with J gene TRBJ2-1, with 10 positions matching TRBD2. This CDR3 comprises 15 residues. Per the germline V gene, CDR1 is MNHNS and CDR2 is SASEGT. With 7 bases clipped from V and 4 bases from J, the junction kept 7 bases outside the gene matches. The CDR3 spells CASTAGLAAYNEQFF. DNA for the CDR3: TGTGCCAGCACCGCCGGACTAGCGGCTTACAATGAGCAGTTCTTC.

CDR3 amino acids: CASSLSGSLAGAPQETQYF. Here the CDR3 DNA reads TGTGCCAGCAGTTTATCAGGCAGCCTAGCGGGGGCCCCCCAAGAGACCCAGTACTTC. The V call is TRBV27, the J call TRBJ2-5; 10 nucleotides agree with TRBD2. Trimming at V came to 0 bases and at J to 1 base, leaving 11 bases not matched to a gene. The CDR3 consists of 19 residues. Germline loops: CDR1 MNHEY, CDR2 SMNVEV (reference sequence).

The chain recombines TRBV27 with TRBJ2-2; possible D gene TRBD2, 7 bases. The CDR3 covers 16 residues. CDR1 is MNHEY and CDR2 is SMNVEV in the germline V gene (reference sequence). V was shortened by 6 bases and J by 6 bases, with 20 bases between the two germline ends. In DNA form, the CDR3 reads TGTGCCAGCAGGGGTTTCGGGGGGCGGTATGCCGGGGAGCTGTTTTTT. Amino acid sequence: CASRGFGGRYAGELFF.

The chain joins TRBV3-1 to TRBJ2-4; 8 bases line up with TRBD2. Looked up from germline, CDR1 is LGHDT and CDR2 is YNNKEL (reference sequence). After removal of 0 bases from V and 0 bases from J, the junction contained 4 bases not matched to a gene. The CDR3 runs 17 residues. The CDR3 protein is CASSQDRSGGAKNIQYF. CDR3 nucleotides: TGTGCCAGCAGCCAAGATCGCAGCGGGGGAGCCAAAAACATTCAGTACTTC.

This clonotype was recorded a few times. The V and J genes are TRBV20-1 and TRBJ2-7, with 8 nucleotides matching TRBD2. The CDR3 runs 15 residues. CDR1 is DFQATT, CDR2 SNEGSKA, per germline (reference sequence). Trimming at V came to 4 bases and at J to 7 bases, leaving 15 bases not matched to a gene. The CDR3, as DNA: TGCAGTGCTATCCTCGGGGGGGGGGATCTGGAAGAGCAGTACTTC. It encodes CSAILGGGDLEEQYF.

The V gene is TRBV29-1, the J gene TRBJ1-2; D may be TRBD1 (6 bases). The V gene lost 0 bases and the J gene lost 10 bases, with 15 bases spanning the gap. This CDR3 spans 13 amino acids. In germline, CDR1 is SQVTM, CDR2 ANQGSEA. Here the CDR3 DNA reads TGCAGCGTTGAAGAGGTGGCAGGGGCCACCTACACCTTC. This encodes CSVEEVAGATYTF.

The table lists this clonotype with many counts. This sequence joins TRBV12-3 or TRBV12-4 and TRBJ2-7, with 8 bases fitting TRBD1. V was pared by 5 bases and J by 2 bases, with 8 bases of the junction left unmatched. The length of the CDR3 is 15 residues. The CDR3, as DNA: TGTGCCAGCAGTCTTTCAGGGGGCCGGACCTACGAGCAGTACTTC. Amino acid sequence: CASSLSGGRTYEQYF.

This clonotype has ten or more counts. The chain is built from TRBV12-3 or TRBV12-4 and TRBJ2-3; 11 bases match TRBD2. This CDR3 comprises 17 residues. The ends lost 5 bases at V and 0 bases at J; junction bases unmatched: 7. The CDR3 reads CASSKASGGLSTDTQYF. The CDR3 coding sequence is TGTGCCAGCAGTAAAGCTAGCGGGGGGCTCAGCACAGATACGCAGTATTTT.

This clonotype was counted ten times or more. CDR3 nucleotides: TGTGCCAGCAGCTTAGGGGGCGCCAAGTACTTC. Translated, it gives CASSLGGAKYF. The chain links TRBV11-2 to TRBJ2-4; possible D gene TRBD1, 5 bases. This CDR3 has 11 amino acids. Trimming took 1 base from V and 14 from J, leaving 9 bases between them. In germline, CDR1 is SGHAT, CDR2 FQNNGV.

The sample holds many counts of this clonotype. The chain has TRBV7-9 and TRBJ1-2, with a possible D match to TRBD1 (6 bases). CDR3 length: 15 residues. The germline V gene has CDR1 SEHNR and CDR2 FQNEAQ (reference sequence). V shed 5 bases and J shed 3 bases, with 16 bases lying between them. The CDR3 here is CASSPADSDYYGYTF. As DNA, the CDR3 is TGTGCCAGCAGCCCAGCGGACAGCGATTACTATGGCTACACCTTC.

Ten or more counts support this clonotype. The chain combines TRBV11-2 with TRBJ1-1; D is possibly TRBD1 (6 bases). The germline gives CDR1 SGHAT, CDR2 FQNNGV. V dropped 1 base and J dropped 3 bases, with 12 bases sitting between them. The CDR3 is made up of 15 amino acids. The CDR3 bases are TGTGCCAGCAGCTTAGCCGGGGGCGCATACACTGAAGCTTTCTTT. Residues: CASSLAGGAYTEAFF.

This chain joins TRBV11-2 and TRBJ1-2, with no clear D. With 5 bases removed from V and 5 bases from J, the gap between germline ends came to 15 bases. Germline CDR1 SGHAT, CDR2 FQNNGV. The CDR3 has 14 residues. In DNA, the CDR3 is TGTGCCAGCAGCGCGCCCCCGAGAGGGTATGGCTACACCTTC. Protein product: CASSAPPRGYGYTF.

This chain uses TRBV6-4 with TRBJ2-2; D is unclear. The CDR3 contains 14 residues. V was pared by 2 bases and J by 5 bases, with 9 bases between. Germline V gene lookup returns CDR1 MRHNA and CDR2 SNTAGT. The CDR3 is CASSDDTSTGELFF. The CDR3 coding sequence is TGTGCCAGCAGTGACGACACCTCGACCGGGGAGCTGTTTTTT.

This clonotype was seen a handful of times. A much larger clonotype is one base distant, so this may be a read error. V usage is TRBV2 and J usage is TRBJ1-2, with D hard to call. Looked up from germline, CDR1 is SNHLY and CDR2 is FYNNEI. This CDR3 has 15 residues. CDR3 coding DNA: TGTGCCAGCAGTGTACTCGGGGTCACTAACCATGGCTACACCTTC. This codes for CASSVLGVTNHGYTF.

In its sample, this clonotype was seen many times. The genes are TRBV6-2 or TRBV6-3 and TRBJ2-2, with D hard to call. The CDR3 is 14 residues long. Trimming removed 2 bases at V and 2 bases at J, with 6 bases between. Germline values: CDR1 MNHEY, CDR2 SVGEGT. CDR3 nucleotide sequence: TGTGCCAGCAGTTACAGACATAACACCGGGGAGCTGTTTTTT. This translates into CASSYRHNTGELFF.

This clonotype has only a few counts. This chain links TRBV10-2 with TRBJ2-7; tentatively, D is TRBD2 (6 bases). This CDR3 region has 13 residues. Germline V gives CDR1 WSHSY, CDR2 SAAADI. The V and J ends lost 0 bases and 11 bases respectively, with 14 bases between them. CDR3 region: CASSESDGLREYF. DNA of the CDR3: TGCGCCAGCAGTGAGTCGGACGGACTACGGGAGTACTTC.

As to this clonotype: A much larger clone sits a single nucleotide away, making a read error possible. The rearrangement joins TRBV2 to TRBJ1-5; no clear D gene. Germline CDR1 is SNHLY and CDR2 is FYNNEI. The germline V and J ends were trimmed by 4 bases and 7 bases, with 8 bases remaining between them. The CDR3 totals 12 residues. CDR3 amino acids: CASSAEVQPQHF. CDR3 nucleotide sequence: TGTGCCAGCAGTGCAGAGGTACAGCCCCAGCATTTT.

This clonotype has a handful of counts. V usage is TRBV5-1 and J usage is TRBJ2-3; TRBD2 matches at 8 bases. The ends lost 6 bases at V and 2 bases at J; junction bases unmatched: 5. Looked up from germline, CDR1 is SGHRS and CDR2 is YFSETQ. The CDR3 spans 14 residues. The CDR3 bases are TGCGCCAGCATGAAAGCGGGGGACACAGATACGCAGTATTTT. Residues: CASMKAGDTDTQYF.

The chain combines TRBV6-1 with TRBJ1-6; the D gene is possibly TRBD1 (6 bases). Germline lookup yields CDR1 MNHNS and CDR2 SASEGT. The CDR3 is made up of 14 amino acids. With 5 bases removed from V and 5 bases from J, the gap between germline ends came to 10 bases. The CDR3 here is CASSSAGDNSPLHF. The CDR3 coding sequence is TGTGCCAGCAGTTCTGCAGGGGATAATTCACCCCTCCACTTT.

This rearrangement joins TRBV5-1 to TRBJ2-2; D is ambiguous. The CDR3 is 12 amino acids. Germline loops: CDR1 SGHRS, CDR2 YFSETQ. The ends were cut back, 7 bases at V and 1 base at J, with 5 bases in the middle. The CDR3 spells CASAMNTGELFF. In nucleotides, the CDR3 is TGCGCCAGCGCCATGAACACCGGGGAGCTGTTTTTT.

As for this clonotype: A much larger clone differs from this one at a single base, so this may be a read error. The gene calls are TRBV6-1 and TRBJ2-7; 10 positions match TRBD2. The CDR3 loop spans 16 amino acids. Germline lookup yields CDR1 MNHNS and CDR2 SASEGT. CDR3 DNA sequence: TGTGTCAGCAGCACCGGGACTAGCGCCGCCGCCTACGAGCAGTACTTC. Protein product: CVSSTGTSAAAYEQYF.

There are many counts of this clonotype. V gene TRBV3-1 combines with J gene TRBJ2-7, with D possibly matching TRBD1 (6 bases). In germline, CDR1 is LGHDT, CDR2 YNNKEL (reference sequence). Deletions cut 0 bases from V and 3 bases from J, with 12 bases between. The CDR3 has 15 residues. Here the CDR3 DNA reads TGTGCCAGCAGCCAAGATATTGGGGGCGGCTACGAGCAGTACTTC. Translation gives CASSQDIGGGYEQYF.

The sample holds a few counts of this clonotype. This chain links TRBV12-5 with TRBJ1-4, with no clear D. V lost 10 bases, J lost 0 bases, and 9 bases lay in between. This CDR3 contains 13 residues. Germline V lookup: CDR1 LGHNT, CDR2 FRNRAP. The CDR3 DNA reads as TGTGCTACAAACGAGACAACTAATGAAAAACTGTTTTTT. This translates into CATNETTNEKLFF.

In this sample, this clonotype turned up many times. V gene TRBV28 combines with J gene TRBJ1-6; D gene unclear. The CDR3 runs to 17 residues. The germline V and J ends were trimmed by 6 bases and 0 bases, with 15 bases remaining between them. Germline V gene lookup returns CDR1 MDHEN and CDR2 SYDVKM. This CDR3 reads CASSSIGGSSYNSPLHF. In DNA form, the CDR3 reads TGTGCCAGCAGCTCGATAGGAGGGAGCTCCTATAATTCACCCCTCCACTTT.